The rows below give T cell receptor beta chains drawn from one sample of a study of T-cell reconstitution after alpha-beta-depleted transplantation in children. TCRdb called the PCR reads again in MiXCR, with one record for every CDR3 protein. In the table there are about 580,000 distinct CDR3 sequences, 23% of which are singletons. The sample in question was PBMCs, mostly from graft donor cells, obtained 360 days after TCRalphabeta/CD19-depleted stem cell transplant. The receptor set was obtained from a boy under three years old who had a stem cell transplant for acute myeloid leukemia, so the T cells may come from the graft donor. The CDR3 runs from the conserved cysteine through the conserved F or W. A D gene is named only where the DNA matches it firmly. Some rows mark clone size as missing; the rest say once, few, many or name a class of expanded clone.

>.|few|TRBJ2-4|TRBV12-3/TRBV12-4
TGTGCCAGCAGTTTACGCAGTGCCCACAACATTCAGTACTTC
CASSLRSAHNIQYF
>.|.|TRBJ2-7|TRBV14
TGTGCCAGCAGCCAAGTCCTGTACGAGCAGTACTTC
CASSQVLYEQYF
>.|.|TRBJ2-3|TRBV6-1
TGTGCCAGCAGATTGGGGACCGGGACAGATACGCAGTATTTT
CASRLGTGTDTQYF
>.|.|TRBJ1-1|TRBV12-3/TRBV12-4
TGTGCCAGCAGTAAAGGGACACACATGAACACTGAAGCTTTCTTT
CASSKGTHMNTEAFF
>.|.|TRBJ2-7|TRBV20-1
TGCAGTGCCCCGCAGTCTCCAACTAGTTACGAGCAGTACTTC
CSAPQSPTSYEQYF
>.|many|TRBJ2-3|TRBV12-3/TRBV12-4
TGTGCCAGCAGTTTTGAGCGCAGGGTAAAGTATTTT
CASSFERRVKYF
>TRBD1|.|TRBJ1-1|TRBV12-3/TRBV12-4
TGTGCCAGCAGTTTACCCGCGGGGGGGGACAGGGGCACTGAAGCTTTCTTT
CASSLPAGGDRGTEAFF
>.|many|TRBJ2-5|TRBV29-1
TGCAGCGTTGTGCGGTCGGGCGGAAAAGAGACCCAGTACTTC
CSVVRSGGKETQYF
>TRBD2|.|TRBJ2-3|TRBV20-1
TGCAGTGCTAGAGCCGAGGTCACTAGCGCGGATACGCAGTATTTT
CSARAEVTSADTQYF
>TRBD1|.|TRBJ1-4|TRBV29-1
TGCAGCGGACAGGGGGCTACTAAACTGTTTTTT
CSGQGATKLFF
>.|.|TRBJ2-5|TRBV6-1
TGTGCCGCAGGGGATACAGGGAGGATCCAAGAGACCCAGTACTTC
CAAGDTGRIQETQYF
>.|.|TRBJ2-2|TRBV11-2
TGTGCCACGAGGAGAGGGGAGGTCGGGGAGCTGTTTTTT
CATRRGEVGELFF
>TRBD1|few|TRBJ2-1|TRBV6-5
TGTGCCAGCAGTTACACGGACAGGGGATCGGATGAGCAGTTCTTC
CASSYTDRGSDEQFF
>.|.|TRBJ1-3|TRBV4-1
TGCGCCAGCAGCCTAAGGGCACAGGGCTCTGGAAACACCATATATTTT
CASSLRAQGSGNTIYF
>.|many|TRBJ2-5|TRBV14
TGTGCCAGCAGCCGGGACCCGTCAGAGACCCAGTACTTC
CASSRDPSETQYF
>TRBD2|many|TRBJ2-1|TRBV12-3/TRBV12-4
TGTGCCAGCAGCGCCTGGGCGGGGGGTCAGTTCTTC
CASSAWAGGQFF
>.|few|TRBJ2-7|TRBV7-9
TGTGCCAGCAGCTCCGATCTGGGAGTGCAGTACTTC
CASSSDLGVQYF
>.|.|TRBJ1-6|TRBV20-1
TGCAGTGCCGCACGAGCGCGGGGTTATAATTCACCCCTCCACTTT
CSAARARGYNSPLHF